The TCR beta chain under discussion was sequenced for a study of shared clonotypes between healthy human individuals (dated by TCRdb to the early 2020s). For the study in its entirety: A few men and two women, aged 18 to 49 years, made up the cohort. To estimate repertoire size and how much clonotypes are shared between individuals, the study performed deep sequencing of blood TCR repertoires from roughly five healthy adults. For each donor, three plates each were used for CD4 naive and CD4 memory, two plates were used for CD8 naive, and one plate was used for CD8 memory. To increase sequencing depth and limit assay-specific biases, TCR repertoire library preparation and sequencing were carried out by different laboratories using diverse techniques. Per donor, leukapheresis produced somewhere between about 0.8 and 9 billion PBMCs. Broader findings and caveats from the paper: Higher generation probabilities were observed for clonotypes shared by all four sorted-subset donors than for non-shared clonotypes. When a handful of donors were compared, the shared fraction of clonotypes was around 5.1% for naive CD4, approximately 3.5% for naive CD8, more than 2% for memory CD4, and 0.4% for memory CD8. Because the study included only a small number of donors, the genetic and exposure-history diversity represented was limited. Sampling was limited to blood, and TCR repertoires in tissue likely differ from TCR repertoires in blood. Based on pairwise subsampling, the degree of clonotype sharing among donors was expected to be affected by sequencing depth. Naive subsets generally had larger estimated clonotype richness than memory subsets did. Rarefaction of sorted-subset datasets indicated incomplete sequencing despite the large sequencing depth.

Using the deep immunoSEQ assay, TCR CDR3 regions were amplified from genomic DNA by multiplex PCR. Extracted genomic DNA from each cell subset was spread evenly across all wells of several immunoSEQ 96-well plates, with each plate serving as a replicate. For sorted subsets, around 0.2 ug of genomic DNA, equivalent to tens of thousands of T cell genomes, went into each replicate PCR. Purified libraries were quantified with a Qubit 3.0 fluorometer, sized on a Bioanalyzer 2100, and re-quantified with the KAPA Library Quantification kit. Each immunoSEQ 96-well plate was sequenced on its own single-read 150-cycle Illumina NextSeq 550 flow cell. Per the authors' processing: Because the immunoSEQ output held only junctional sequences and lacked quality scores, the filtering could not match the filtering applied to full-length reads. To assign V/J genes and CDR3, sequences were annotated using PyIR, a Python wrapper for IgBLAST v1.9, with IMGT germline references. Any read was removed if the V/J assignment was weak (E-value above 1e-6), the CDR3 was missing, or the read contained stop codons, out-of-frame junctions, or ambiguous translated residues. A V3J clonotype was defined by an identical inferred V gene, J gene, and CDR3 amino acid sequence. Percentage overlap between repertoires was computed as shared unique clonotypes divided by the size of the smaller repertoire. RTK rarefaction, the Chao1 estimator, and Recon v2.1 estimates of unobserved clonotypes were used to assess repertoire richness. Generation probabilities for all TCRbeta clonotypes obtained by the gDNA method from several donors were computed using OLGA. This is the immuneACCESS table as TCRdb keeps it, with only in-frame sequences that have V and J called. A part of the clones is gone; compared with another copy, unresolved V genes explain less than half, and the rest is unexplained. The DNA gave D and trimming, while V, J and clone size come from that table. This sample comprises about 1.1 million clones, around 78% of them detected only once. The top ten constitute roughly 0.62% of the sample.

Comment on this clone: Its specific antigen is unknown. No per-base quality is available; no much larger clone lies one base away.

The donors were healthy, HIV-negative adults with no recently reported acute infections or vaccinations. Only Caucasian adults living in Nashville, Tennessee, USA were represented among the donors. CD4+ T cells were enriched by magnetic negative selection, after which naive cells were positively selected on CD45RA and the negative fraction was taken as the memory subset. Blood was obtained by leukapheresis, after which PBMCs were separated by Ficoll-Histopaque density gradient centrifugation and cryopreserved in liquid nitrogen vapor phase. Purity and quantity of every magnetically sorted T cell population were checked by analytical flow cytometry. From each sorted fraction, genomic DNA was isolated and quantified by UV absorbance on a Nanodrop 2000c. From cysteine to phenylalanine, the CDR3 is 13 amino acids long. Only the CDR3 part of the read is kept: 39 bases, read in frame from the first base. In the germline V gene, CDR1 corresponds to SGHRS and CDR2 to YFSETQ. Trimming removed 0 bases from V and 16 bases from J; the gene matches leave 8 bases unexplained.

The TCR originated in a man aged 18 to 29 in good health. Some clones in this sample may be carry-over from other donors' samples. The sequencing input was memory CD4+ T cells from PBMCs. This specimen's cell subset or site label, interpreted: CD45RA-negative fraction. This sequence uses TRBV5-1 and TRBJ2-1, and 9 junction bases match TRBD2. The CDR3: CASSLGAGGISFF. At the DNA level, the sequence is TGCGCCAGCAGCTTGGGGGCGGGAGGGATATCCTTCTTC.